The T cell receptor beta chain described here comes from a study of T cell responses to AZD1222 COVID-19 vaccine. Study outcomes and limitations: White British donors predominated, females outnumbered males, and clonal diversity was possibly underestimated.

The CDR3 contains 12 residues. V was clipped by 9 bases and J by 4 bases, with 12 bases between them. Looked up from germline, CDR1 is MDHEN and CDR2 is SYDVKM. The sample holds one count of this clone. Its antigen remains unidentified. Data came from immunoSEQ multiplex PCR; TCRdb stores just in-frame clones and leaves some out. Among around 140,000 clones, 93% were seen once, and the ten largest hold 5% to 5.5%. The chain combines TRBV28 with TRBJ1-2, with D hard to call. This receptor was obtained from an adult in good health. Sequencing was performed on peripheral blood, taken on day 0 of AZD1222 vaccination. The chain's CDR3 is CASGSAAYGYTF. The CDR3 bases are TGTGCCAGTGGTTCGGCTGCCTATGGCTACACCTTC.